This TCR beta chain comes out of a study of T cell repertoires in ileal Crohn's disease. Repertoires were generated with immunoSEQ multiplex PCR, while TCRdb's copy carries only in-frame clones and drops some. The table records 16,000 or so clones, around 90% of them present only once. Time point meaning: inflamed ileum from the surgical specimen. Worth noting for this clone: Its antigen is still unknown.

General study findings and limits: Clonality above 26.8% at surgery always came with endoscopic recurrence.

The CDR3 consists of 14 residues. Germline loops: CDR1 SGDLS, CDR2 YYNGEE. Trimming removed 4 bases from V and 12 bases from J; junction bases left unmatched: 10. Sequenced: ileal tissue. This chain links TRBV9 with TRBJ1-4; 9 bases fit TRBD1. The clonotype was recovered from an adult with Crohn's disease. The CDR3 sequence: CASSPGQGQGELFF. As DNA, the CDR3 is TGTGCCAGCAGCCCCGGACAGGGGCAAGGGGAACTGTTTTTT.